This T cell receptor beta chain is from a study of OX40 agonist ivuxolimab in advanced cancers. Study in general: The patients got ivuxolimab, which is an agonistic anti-OX40 (CD134) antibody. Patients with hepatocellular carcinoma, melanoma, renal cell or head and neck cancer made up the dose-escalation patients. Findings and limits, study-wide: Researchers report that CD8+ T cells had, on average, more expanded clones than CD4+. Both CD4+ and CD8+ T cell populations in blood had undergone clonal expansion by week 6 at 0.1 to 3.0 mg/kg.

Libraries were prepared by immunoSEQ multiplex PCR; TCRdb keeps only in-frame clonotypes and omits some of them. In the table there are tens of thousands of clones, roughly 80% of which are singletons. Trimming left V 0 bases short and J 7 bases short, with 8 bases between. The CDR3 consists of 13 residues. From germline, CDR1 is SGDLS and CDR2 YYNGEE. A note on this clone: What it binds is unknown.

Sequenced material: CD4+ or CD8+ T cells sorted from blood, taken in a trial of the OX40 agonist ivuxolimab. This receptor was taken from an adult with an advanced solid tumor such as melanoma, head and neck, liver or kidney cancer. The V and J genes are TRBV9 and TRBJ2-1; D remains unclear. CDR3 protein: CASSVAGTNEQFF. For the CDR3, the DNA is TGTGCCAGCAGCGTAGCTGGCACGAATGAGCAGTTCTTC.